This T cell receptor beta chain was recovered during a study of vaccination and CD4 T cells after COVID-19. Study at large: Those taking part got two shots of either the BNT162b2 or the mRNA-1273 vaccine. Stimulation of cells relied on overlapping spike peptides derived from SARS-CoV-2, HCoV-NL63, HCoV-OC43 and HCoV-229E.

J gave up 7 bases and V 2 bases, and 10 bases lay outside the gene matches. Germline CDR1 reads GTSNPN; CDR2 reads SVGIG (reference sequence). The CDR3 contains 15 residues. The sample's treatment: roughly 10-day PBMC culture with coronavirus spike peptide pools or control peptides (ViraFEST assay). Remarks on this clonotype: Its specificity is unknown.

Once obtained from cultured CD4+ T cells, the DNA was sequenced using the Oncomine TCR Beta short-read assay. MiXCR was run by TCRdb on the PCR reads, yielding one entry per CDR3 protein. The profile shows under 15,000 distinct CDR3 sequences, over 50% of them singletons. The receptor was derived from a human donor who had recovered from COVID-19. This chain connects TRBV30 to TRBJ1-2, with TRBD1 matching over 10 bases. Sequencing was done on a sample of CD4+ T cells from blood, cultured in vitro. The CDR3 loop reads CAWSRTGGGSGGYTF. CDR3 sequence (DNA): TGTGCCTGGAGTCGGACAGGGGGAGGTTCGGGTGGCTACACCTTC.